These 27 T cell receptor beta chains were all obtained from the same sample, sequenced in a study of response to subunit inactivated influenza vaccine. Using its own MiXCR run on the RT-PCR reads, TCRdb lists one record per CDR3 protein. In the table there are roughly 780,000 distinct CDR3 sequences, approximately 18% of which are singletons. The sample here was PBMCs from blood, taken approximately 5 days after vaccination. These receptors were obtained from a man aged 45 to 65 who received an inactivated influenza vaccine.

This rearrangement joins TRBV20-1 to TRBJ2-5; 10 nucleotides agree with TRBD2. The CDR3 runs to 18 residues. Trimming at V came to 6 bases and at J to 0 bases, leaving 16 bases not matched to a gene. CDR1 and CDR2 from the germline V gene are DFQATT and SNEGSKA (reference sequence). The DNA of the CDR3 is TGCAGTGCGACGGCCGGGGTAGCGGGAGGTTCGTACCAAGAGACCCAGTACTTC. It yields the protein CSATAGVAGGSYQETQYF.

This clonotype was seen ten or more times. The chain is built from TRBV12-3 or TRBV12-4 and TRBJ2-7; D is possibly TRBD2 (6 bases). Between the trimmed V and J ends, which lost 1 base and 4 bases, there was a span of 8 bases. The CDR3 runs to 13 residues. In DNA form, the CDR3 reads TGTGCCAGCAGTTTAGGGGAGGAATACGAGCAGTACTTC. Translating gives CASSLGEEYEQYF.

The V gene is TRBV2, the J gene TRBJ2-7; no clear D. Deletions cut 7 bases from V and 3 bases from J, with 10 bases between. Germline V gene lookup returns CDR1 SNHLY and CDR2 FYNNEI. This CDR3 spans 12 amino acids. CDR3 nucleotides: TGTGCCAGCATGATCCTCAGCTACGAGCAGTACTTC. Translation gives CASMILSYEQYF.

This clonotype appeared a few times. V gene TRBV18 combines with J gene TRBJ2-7; 9 bases map to TRBD1. The junction had 5 bases not matched to a gene; V was cut back by 2 bases and J by 6 bases. Germline loops: CDR1 KGHSH, CDR2 LQKENI. The CDR3 extends over 14 amino acids. The CDR3 sequence: CASSPGTGRVEQYF. CDR3 nucleotide sequence: TGTGCCAGCTCACCAGGGACAGGGAGAGTCGAGCAGTACTTC.

The chain employs TRBV4-2 and TRBJ1-5; no clear D. The CDR3 extends over 13 amino acids. V was trimmed by 0 bases and J by 5 bases, leaving 5 bases between them. Per the germline V gene, CDR1 is LGHNA and CDR2 is YNFKEQ. CDR3 region: CASSQDPHQPQHF. The CDR3 nucleotides are TGTGCCAGCAGCCAAGATCCCCATCAGCCCCAGCATTTT.

The chain employs TRBV10-3 and TRBJ2-1; D is uncertain. Trimming took 4 bases from V and 7 from J, leaving 11 bases between them. The CDR3 runs 13 residues. Germline CDR1 reads ENHRY; CDR2 reads SYGVKD. CDR3: CAISVGSRNEQFF. The CDR3 nucleotides are TGTGCCATCAGTGTAGGGTCCCGGAATGAGCAGTTCTTC.

This clonotype appeared a few times. In DNA, the CDR3 is TGTGCCAGCAGCTTAGAAAACCCCAGTACGCAGTATTTT. The encoded protein is CASSLENPSTQYF. This chain uses TRBV11-2 with TRBJ2-3; D not certain. CDR1 and CDR2 from the germline V gene are SGHAT and FQNNGV. V was pared by 0 bases and J by 8 bases, with 9 bases between. CDR3 size: 13 residues.

The rearrangement links TRBV5-1 to TRBJ2-2; 10 nucleotides agree with TRBD1. V shed 1 base and J 6 bases; nucleotides not matched to a gene: 6. Germline V gene lookup returns CDR1 SGHRS and CDR2 YFSETQ. The CDR3 totals 16 residues. The CDR3: CASSLPGTGVAGELFF. In DNA, the CDR3 is TGCGCCAGCAGCTTGCCCGGGACAGGGGTTGCCGGGGAGCTGTTTTTT.

The genes are TRBV25-1 and TRBJ2-2, with TRBD1 as a possible D gene (5 bases). This CDR3 contains 13 residues. The V gene's germline CDR1 is MGHDK and CDR2 SYGVNS. V was pared by 5 bases and J by 7 bases, with 11 bases between. The DNA of the CDR3 is TGTGCCAGCAGTCAGGGCATGGGCGGGGAGCTGTTTTTT. Encoded protein: CASSQGMGGELFF.

The gene calls are TRBV11-2 and TRBJ2-7, with TRBD2 identical over 11 bases. The CDR3 spans 18 residues. V shed 2 bases and J 1 base; nucleotides not matched to a gene: 10. In germline, CDR1 is SGHAT, CDR2 FQNNGV. The CDR3 nucleotides are TGTGCCAGCAGCTTAAGGGCCCCTAGCGGGAGGCTATCCTACGAGCAGTACTTC. Protein product: CASSLRAPSGRLSYEQYF.

This clonotype came up once. The chain recombines TRBV18 with TRBJ2-7, with D unclear. From germline, CDR1 is KGHSH and CDR2 LQKENI. The CDR3 has 14 amino acids. The V gene lost 0 bases and the J gene lost 4 bases, with 10 bases spanning the gap. CDR3 in amino acids: CASSPPQQTYEQYF. As DNA, the CDR3 is TGTGCCAGCTCACCACCGCAGCAGACATACGAGCAGTACTTC. The whole variable domain, remainder taken from reference TRBV18 and TRBJ2-7, is NAGVMQNPRHLVRRRGQEARLRCSPMKGHSHVYWYRQLPEEGLKFMVYLQKENIIDESGMPKERFSAEFPKEGPSILRIQQVVRGDSAAYFCASSPPQQTYEQYFGPGTRLTVT.

The V call is TRBV20-1, the J call TRBJ2-3; D is perhaps TRBD1 or TRBD2 (5 bases each). Trimming stripped 5 bases from V and 2 bases from J, with 11 bases between. The CDR3 covers 13 residues. Looked up from germline, CDR1 is DFQATT and CDR2 is SNEGSKA (reference sequence). Here the CDR3 reads CSAGTSNTDTQYF. Here the CDR3 DNA reads TGCAGTGCTGGGACCTCTAACACAGATACGCAGTATTTT.

This clonotype has a count of ten or more. The chain has TRBV5-6 and TRBJ1-1; D remains ambiguous. Germline CDR1 reads SGHDT; CDR2 reads YYEEEE. Trimming took off 2 bases at V and 10 bases at J, with 24 bases between the two ends. The CDR3 covers 16 residues. This CDR3 is CASSFEGGTLLSVAFF. For the CDR3, the DNA is TGTGCCAGCAGCTTTGAAGGTGGAACGCTTCTATCTGTAGCTTTCTTT. The full variable domain, completed using reference TRBV5-6 and TRBJ1-1, is DAGVTQSPTHLIKTRGQQVTLRCSPKSGHDTVSWYQQALGQGPQFIFQYYEEEERQRGNFPDRFSGHQFPNYSSELNVNALLLGDSALYLCASSFEGGTLLSVAFFGQGTRLTVV.

The chain combines TRBV6-1 with TRBJ2-5; 9 bases map to TRBD1. The CDR3 is 15 amino acids. Germline V lookup: CDR1 MNHNS, CDR2 SASEGT. V gave up 5 bases and J gave up 5 bases; unmatched junction bases: 9. In nucleotides, the CDR3 is TGTGCCAGCAGTCCGCAGACAGGGGGGTTGGAGACCCAGTACTTC. Translated: CASSPQTGGLETQYF.

V and J are TRBV6-1 and TRBJ2-3, with no clear D. Germline lookup yields CDR1 MNHNS and CDR2 SASEGT. Trimming took off 8 bases at V and 2 bases at J, with 17 bases between the two ends. The CDR3 loop spans 15 amino acids. The CDR3 reads CASGLSGQNTDTQYF. CDR3 DNA sequence: TGTGCCAGCGGGCTCTCGGGCCAGAACACAGATACGCAGTATTTT.

This chain connects TRBV11-2 to TRBJ2-7; 7 bases align to TRBD1. The CDR3 is made up of 15 amino acids. Germline CDR1 and CDR2: SGHAT and FQNNGV. The junction had 12 bases not matched to a gene; V was cut back by 6 bases and J by 4 bases. The CDR3 reads CASRGVRTGLYEQYF. The CDR3 DNA follows: TGTGCCAGCAGAGGGGTCCGGACAGGCTTATACGAGCAGTACTTC.

The chain uses TRBV5-6 and TRBJ2-5, with 7 bases identical to TRBD1. Trimming cost V 0 bases and J 3 bases; bases outside gene matches: 5. CDR3 length: 15 amino acids. Germline CDR1 and CDR2: SGHDT and YYEEEE. DNA for the CDR3: TGTGCCAGCAGCTTGGCCCGGACAGGAGAAGAGACCCAGTACTTC. It codes for CASSLARTGEETQYF.

The chain combines TRBV11-2 with TRBJ2-1; D is perhaps TRBD1 (7 bases). Germline V CDR1 and CDR2: SGHAT, FQNNGV. This CDR3 spans 19 amino acids. The V end was cut by 5 bases, the J end by 2 bases, with 25 bases between. CDR3 sequence reads: CASSRGDSPNPLAYNEQFF. The CDR3 nucleotides read TGTGCCAGCAGCCGCGGGGACAGCCCAAACCCCTTAGCCTACAATGAGCAGTTCTTC.

This clonotype was observed a few times. The V gene is TRBV10-2, the J gene TRBJ2-2, with D hard to call. V lost 6 bases to trimming and J lost 1 base, with 9 bases between them. Germline CDR1 WSHSY, CDR2 SAAADI. The CDR3 has 14 amino acids. CDR3 in DNA: TGCGCCAGCAGCAAGTCAAGGAACACCGGGGAGCTGTTTTTT. Amino acid sequence: CASSKSRNTGELFF.

This rearrangement joins TRBV6-2 or TRBV6-3 to TRBJ2-7; 7 positions agree with TRBD1. Trimming cost V 7 bases and J 5 bases; bases outside gene matches: 8. The CDR3 is 13 amino acids. Germline lookup yields CDR1 MNHEY and CDR2 SVGEGT. CDR3 residues: CASKGGGEDEQYF. The CDR3, as DNA: TGTGCCAGCAAAGGGGGCGGCGAGGACGAGCAGTACTTC.

This chain links TRBV7-2 with TRBJ2-1, with 9 bases matching TRBD1. CDR3 length: 16 amino acids. Unmatched junction bases numbered 3, after V lost 0 bases and J lost 3 bases. Germline-derived CDR1 and CDR2 are SGHTA and FQGNSA. The CDR3 here is CASSLAGTGYYNEQFF. The CDR3 DNA follows: TGTGCCAGCAGCTTAGCGGGGACAGGGTACTACAATGAGCAGTTCTTC.

This clonotype was found a few times. CDR3 nucleotides: TGTGCCAGCAGCCAAGATCTTACGGCTAGCGGTCGGGGGACCCAGTACTTC. This sequence encodes CASSQDLTASGRGTQYF. J is TRBJ2-5 and V is TRBV4-2; 7 bases are shared with TRBD2. CDR1 and CDR2 (germline): LGHNA, YNFKEQ. V dropped 0 bases and J dropped 7; count of bases not matched to a gene: 14. The CDR3 is 17 amino acids.

V is TRBV7-2 and J is TRBJ2-1; D perhaps matches TRBD1 (6 bases). The V gene lost 1 base and the J gene lost 0 bases, with 13 bases spanning the gap. Per germline, CDR1 SGHTA and CDR2 FQGNSA. There are 17 residues in the CDR3. The CDR3 sequence: CASSLGARGNSYNEQFF. The CDR3 region has the DNA TGTGCCAGCAGCTTAGGAGCCAGGGGAAACTCCTACAATGAGCAGTTCTTC.

This clonotype was detected a few times. The chain uses TRBV7-2 and TRBJ2-3; D not certain. Per the germline V gene, CDR1 is SGHTA and CDR2 is FQGNSA. The V and J ends lost 5 bases and 5 bases respectively, with 14 bases between them. CDR3 length: 14 residues. The CDR3 coding sequence is TGTGCCAGCAGCCGACTCTTCGGTCAAGATACGCAGTATTTT. This encodes CASSRLFGQDTQYF. The full variable domain, rest sourced from reference TRBV7-2 and TRBJ2-3, is GAGVSQSPSNKVTEKGKDVELRCDPISGHTALYWYRQSLGQGLEFLIYFQGNSAPDKSGLPSDRFSAERTGGSVSTLTIQRTQQEDSAVYLCASSRLFGQDTQYFGPGTRLTVL.

The gene calls are TRBV5-1 and TRBJ2-2; TRBD1 agrees at 8 bases. J lost 5 bases, V lost 4 bases, and 4 bases had no gene match. Germline-derived CDR1 and CDR2 are SGHRS and YFSETQ. CDR3 size: 14 residues. The CDR3 DNA follows: TGCGCCAGCAGCACACGACAGGGGACCGGGGAGCTGTTTTTT. This sequence encodes CASSTRQGTGELFF.

The chain joins TRBV7-2 to TRBJ2-7; 7 nucleotides agree with TRBD1. The CDR3 contains 14 residues. V dropped 5 bases and J dropped 0; count of bases not matched to a gene: 4. From germline, CDR1 is SGHTA and CDR2 FQGNSA. CDR3 in DNA: TGTGCCAGCAGCCAAGGACAGGCCTCCTACGAGCAGTACTTC. It translates to CASSQGQASYEQYF.

This clonotype was seen ten or more times. The chain has TRBV12-3 or TRBV12-4 and TRBJ2-1, with D maybe TRBD2 (6 bases). The CDR3 runs 12 residues. Between the trimmed V and J ends, which lost 5 bases and 8 bases, there was a span of 10 bases. The CDR3 DNA reads TGTGCCAGCAGTCTCGGAGGGCATGAGCAGTTCTTC. Translation: CASSLGGHEQFF.